The rows below give T cell receptor beta chains drawn from one sample of a study of technical replicates of blood from a handful of donors. Sequencing used immunoSEQ multiplex PCR; TCRdb keeps in-frame clones, though not all of them. The table has tens of thousands of clones, about 96% seen once. The sequencing input was T cells isolated from PBMCs. Source of these receptors: a human donor in good health. CDR3s include the opening cysteine and the closing phenylalanine or tryptophan. D genes are given only for firm matches. The size field is filled for only some rows; it gives once, few, many or a size class.

d_call	v_call	clone_size	j_call	cdr3_aa	cdr3_nt
.	TRBV11-2	.	TRBJ1-2	CASRPWGRTNYGYTF	TGTGCCAGCAGGCCTTGGGGGAGGACTAACTATGGCTACACCTTC
.	TRBV7-3	.	TRBJ1-1	CASSLSHRTAEAFF	TGTGCCAGCAGCTTATCCCACCGGACAGCAGAAGCTTTCTTT
.	TRBV9	.	TRBJ1-3	CASSVQGGSGNTIYF	TGTGCCAGCAGCGTCCAGGGCGGATCTGGAAACACCATATATTTT
.	TRBV7-2	.	TRBJ1-4	CASSPPTGLNEKLFF	TGTGCCAGCAGCCCACCCACAGGCCTAAATGAAAAACTGTTTTTT
.	TRBV6-5	.	TRBJ1-6	CASSWRKGGGSPLHF	TGTGCCAGCAGTTGGCGGAAGGGAGGCGGTTCACCCCTCCACTTT
TRBD2	TRBV6-5	.	TRBJ2-1	CASSPRLAGVLEQFF	TGTGCCAGCAGTCCAAGACTAGCGGGAGTACTTGAGCAGTTCTTC
.	TRBV9	.	TRBJ1-5	CASSRGGAETNQPQHF	TGTGCCAGCAGCCGCGGGGGGGCGGAGACCAATCAGCCCCAGCATTTT
TRBD1	TRBV10-3	.	TRBJ2-1	CAISEGDRGNEQFF	TGTGCCATCAGTGAGGGGGACAGGGGGAATGAGCAGTTCTTC
.	TRBV6-1	.	TRBJ2-7	CASSVRGNEQYF	TGTGCCAGCAGTGTAAGGGGGAACGAGCAGTACTTC
.	TRBV30	.	TRBJ2-2	CAWSVWEQANTGELFF	TGTGCCTGGAGTGTATGGGAGCAAGCGAACACCGGGGAGCTGTTTTTT
TRBD2	TRBV27	.	TRBJ2-6	CASSTWQGTSGRASHSGANVLTF	TGTGCCAGCAGTACGTGGCAAGGGACTAGCGGGAGGGCCTCCCACTCTGGGGCCAACGTCCTGACTTTC
.	TRBV6-8	.	TRBJ2-1	CASSYSGGRVDEQFF	TGTGCCAGCAGTTACTCGGGGGGACGGGTGGATGAGCAGTTCTTC
.	TRBV27	.	TRBJ1-1	CASSLYQGGDTEAFF	TGTGCCAGCAGTTTATATCAGGGAGGTGACACTGAAGCTTTCTTT
TRBD1	TRBV6-5	.	TRBJ1-1	CASSYYGQGASTEAFF	TGTGCCAGCAGTTACTATGGACAGGGGGCGAGCACTGAAGCTTTCTTT
TRBD1	TRBV5-6	once	TRBJ2-7	CASSLGQGVEQYF	TGTGCCAGCAGCTTGGGGCAGGGGGTCGAGCAGTACTTC
TRBD1	TRBV4-2	.	TRBJ1-5	CASSHGTVNQPQHF	TGTGCCAGCAGCCACGGGACAGTCAATCAGCCCCAGCATTTT
.	TRBV30	.	TRBJ2-7	CAWSSGRFGGTYEQYF	TGTGCCTGGAGTTCTGGCCGTTTCGGGGGAACCTACGAGCAGTACTTC
TRBD2	TRBV2	.	TRBJ2-2	CASREGLAGAGELFF	TGTGCCAGCAGAGAAGGACTAGCGGGAGCGGGGGAGCTGTTTTTT
.	TRBV25-1	.	TRBJ2-1	CASSVDSYNEQFF	TGTGCCAGCAGTGTCGACAGTTACAATGAGCAGTTCTTC
.	TRBV7-2	.	TRBJ1-6	CASSPSSYNSPLHF	TGTGCCAGCAGCCCGTCCTCCTATAATTCACCCCTCCACTTT
.	TRBV28	.	TRBJ2-7	CASSSRDTALSYEQYF	TGTGCCAGCAGTTCCCGGGACACTGCCCTCTCCTACGAGCAGTACTTC
.	TRBV7-8	.	TRBJ2-3	CASSLVLQGTDTQYF	TGTGCCAGCAGCTTGGTCCTGCAGGGAACAGATACGCAGTATTTT
.	TRBV10-2	once	TRBJ2-7	CASRIGLSYEQYF	TGCGCCAGCAGAATAGGACTCTCCTACGAGCAGTACTTC
.	TRBV5-1	once	TRBJ2-5	CASSLAGGLQETQYF	TGCGCCAGCAGCTTGGCCGGAGGACTCCAAGAGACCCAGTACTTC
TRBD2	TRBV7-2	.	TRBJ2-5	CASSSRLAGAETQYF	TGTGCCAGCAGCTCCCGACTAGCGGGAGCGGAGACCCAGTACTTC
.	TRBV27	.	TRBJ2-7	CASSQDPVPGEQYF	TGTGCCAGCAGCCAAGATCCAGTCCCGGGCGAGCAGTACTTC
.	TRBV5-5	.	TRBJ1-1	CASSLSLEAFF	TGTGCCAGCAGCTTATCTCTTGAAGCTTTCTTT
TRBD2	TRBV30	.	TRBJ2-3	CAWSVKRGATDTQYF	TGTGCCTGGAGTGTAAAGCGGGGGGCCACAGATACGCAGTATTTT
TRBD1	TRBV19	.	TRBJ1-5	CASRETGGKGLNQPQHF	TGTGCCAGTAGGGAGACAGGGGGCAAAGGGCTCAATCAGCCCCAGCATTTT
.	TRBV14	once	TRBJ2-7	CASSLSGGASSYEQYF	TGTGCCAGCAGCCTGTCCGGCGGGGCGAGCTCCTACGAGCAGTACTTC
TRBD2	TRBV5-1	.	TRBJ2-1	CASSLLAGNYNEQFF	TGCGCCAGCAGCTTACTAGCGGGAAACTACAATGAGCAGTTCTTC
.	TRBV25-1	.	TRBJ1-1	CASSSGGAGGTEAFF	TGTGCCAGCAGCTCTGGGGGCGCCGGAGGCACTGAAGCTTTCTTT
TRBD1	TRBV11-2	.	TRBJ1-1	CASSLSGTGESAFF	TGTGCCAGCAGCTTGTCGGGGACAGGGGAGTCAGCTTTCTTT
TRBD1	TRBV5-1	.	TRBJ1-2	CASSLGGQGDGYTF	TGCGCCAGCAGCTTGGGGGGACAGGGCGATGGCTACACCTTC
TRBD2	TRBV7-9	.	TRBJ2-7	CASSFSGITYEQYF	TGTGCCAGCAGCTTTAGCGGGATCACCTACGAGCAGTACTTC
.	TRBV7-3	few	TRBJ2-2	CASSLNSAGKAGELFF	TGTGCCAGCAGCTTAAACTCGGCGGGGAAAGCCGGGGAGCTGTTTTTT
TRBD1	TRBV2	.	TRBJ1-5	CASSGGGTGPLNQPQHF	TGTGCCAGCAGTGGGGGGGGGACAGGGCCCCTCAATCAGCCCCAGCATTTT
.	TRBV29-1	.	TRBJ1-1	CSFRPSGSTEAFF	TGCAGCTTCAGACCCTCCGGGTCCACTGAAGCTTTCTTT
TRBD1	TRBV15	.	TRBJ1-2	CATGYKGAQYGYTF	TGTGCCACCGGGTATAAGGGGGCGCAGTATGGCTACACCTTC
.	TRBV4-1	few	TRBJ1-1	CASSLHPGPTNTEAFF	TGCGCCAGCAGCCTCCACCCGGGTCCCACGAACACTGAAGCTTTCTTT
TRBD1	TRBV6-4	.	TRBJ2-1	CASSDSKGQGARNEQFF	TGTGCCAGCAGTGACTCGAAAGGGCAGGGGGCACGGAATGAGCAGTTCTTC
TRBD2	TRBV19	once	TRBJ2-1	CASSPPDTSAYNEQFF	TGTGCCAGTAGTCCTCCCGATACTAGCGCCTACAATGAGCAGTTCTTC
.	TRBV28	once	TRBJ1-3	CASSLGAGGNTIYF	TGTGCCAGCAGTTTAGGGGCAGGTGGAAACACCATATATTTT
.	TRBV5-5	.	TRBJ2-7	CASRAGTYYEQYF	TGTGCCAGCAGGGCAGGTACCTACTACGAGCAGTACTTC